This T cell receptor beta chain came from a study of ipilimumab plus nivolumab after autologous stem cell transplantation (dated by TCRdb to the early 2020s). Study-level background: A median of about 5 ipilimumab doses and fewer than 10 nivolumab doses was received by trial patients. Included in the myeloma cohort were high-risk transplant-naive patients as well as patients relapsing within 3 years of a first autologous transplant. The trial enrolled patients with high-risk diffuse large B cell lymphoma, mature T cell lymphoma, or multiple myeloma undergoing autologous transplant. The intent-to-treat population of the trial consisted of approximately 35 patients.

A remark on this clone: There is no known antigen for this receptor. No much larger clonotype is one base removed from it; base qualities were not supplied.

As encoded in the germline V gene (reference sequence), CDR1 is MNHEY while CDR2 is SMNVEV. The CDR3 contains 12 residues, cysteine and phenylalanine counted. The DNA shown is the 36-base CDR3, in frame from base 1. At the junction V is shortened by 6 bases and J by 7 bases, with 7 bases in between. Receptors were amplified or captured by the immunoSEQ multiplex PCR assay. The clones in this table, taken by TCRdb from immuneACCESS, are in-frame only. Not every clone is retained; where verified, under half of the shortfall comes from an unresolved V gene, and the cause of the rest is unknown. The sample table contains 9,400 or so clones; only one count was recorded for 67% of them. Approximately 16% of the sample goes to the ten largest clones. Checkpoint therapy began 14 to 28 days after autologous transplant, with ipilimumab given at 1 mg/kg intravenously on day 1 of selected weeks. The nivolumab dose was 3 mg/kg intravenously, delivered on day 1 of weeks 1, 4, 7, 10, and every two weeks through week 26. This was a Phase Ib clinical trial that tested ipilimumab plus nivolumab, given as combined checkpoint inhibition, for consolidation following autologous stem cell transplantation.

The study at large found these results: Combined checkpoint inhibition as post-transplant consolidation was concluded by the authors to appear tolerable. The authors stated that profiles of the T cell receptor repertoire, regulatory T cell phenotype and gut microbiota provided a biologic rationale for studying this approach further.

Rearrangement joined TRBV27 to TRBJ1-6; confidence is insufficient to name the D gene. The sequence derives from a female donor with multiple myeloma. Sample: PBMCs, taken in a trial of ipilimumab plus nivolumab as post-transplant consolidation. The nucleotide sequence is given as TGTGCCAGCAGCCCACCAAATTCACCCCTCCACTTT. It encodes CASSPPNSPLHF.